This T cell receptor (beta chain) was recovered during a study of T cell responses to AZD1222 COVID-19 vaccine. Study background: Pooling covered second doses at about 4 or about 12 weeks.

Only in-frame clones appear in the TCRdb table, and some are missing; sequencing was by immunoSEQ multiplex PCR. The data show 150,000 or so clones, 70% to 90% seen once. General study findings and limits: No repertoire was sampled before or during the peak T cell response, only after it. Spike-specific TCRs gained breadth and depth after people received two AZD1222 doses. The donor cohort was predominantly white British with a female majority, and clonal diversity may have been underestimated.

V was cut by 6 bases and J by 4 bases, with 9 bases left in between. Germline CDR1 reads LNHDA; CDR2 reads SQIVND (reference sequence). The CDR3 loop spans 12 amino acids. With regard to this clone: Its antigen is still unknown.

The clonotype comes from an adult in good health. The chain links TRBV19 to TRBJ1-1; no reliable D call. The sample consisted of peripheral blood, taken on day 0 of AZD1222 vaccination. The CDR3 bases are TGTGCCAGTAGACGAGACACCACTGAAGCTTTCTTT. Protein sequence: CASRRDTTEAFF.